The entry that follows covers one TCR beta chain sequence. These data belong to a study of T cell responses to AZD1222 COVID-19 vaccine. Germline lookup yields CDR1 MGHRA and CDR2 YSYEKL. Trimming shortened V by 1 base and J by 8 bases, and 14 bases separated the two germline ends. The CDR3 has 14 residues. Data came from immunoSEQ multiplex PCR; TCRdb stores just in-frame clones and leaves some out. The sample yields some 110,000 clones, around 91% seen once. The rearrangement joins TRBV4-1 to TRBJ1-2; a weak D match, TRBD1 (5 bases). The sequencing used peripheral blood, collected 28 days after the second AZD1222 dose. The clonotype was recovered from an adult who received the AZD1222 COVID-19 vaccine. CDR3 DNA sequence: TGCGCCAGCAGCCAAGTGGGGGTGGGAGAAGGCTACACCTTC. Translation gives CASSQVGVGEGYTF.